The clone carrying this T cell receptor (beta chain) showed up just a few times. Antigen: not known. The sample comes from a study of identifying expanded T cells in peripheral blood. Study results and limitations: Over two and four weeks, about 15 and 19 clones changed, versus more than 1 between replicates. Across healthy donors, higher total template counts meant significantly greater roughly two-week count variance.

During the collection period, no donor immune events like infections were recorded. The data were produced by immunoSEQ multiplex PCR, yet TCRdb's version contains in-frame clones alone and is incomplete. The sample lists about 85,000 clones; approximately 90% were seen once. This TCR came from a person aged 18 to 69 in good health. Source material: blood.

The CDR3 sequence: CASSPTGANQPQHF. CDR3 nucleotides: TGTGCCAGCAGCCCGACAGGGGCCAATCAGCCCCAGCATTTT. This rearrangement joins TRBV6-5 to TRBJ1-5; 8 nucleotides line up with TRBD1. From germline, CDR1 is MNHEY and CDR2 SVGAGI. This CDR3 has 14 residues. The trim removed 6 bases at V and 3 bases at J, leaving 4 bases unmatched.